These 13 T cell receptor beta chains came from one sample sequenced in a study of spatial heterogeneity in lung cancer. Study results and limitations: Tumoral mutation counts were tracked by counts of expanded intratumoral alpha and beta TCRs.

No cognate antigen is known for these TCRs. TCRdb ran MiXCR on the 5' RACE reads and lists one entry per CDR3 protein. This sample has around 4,000 distinct CDR3 sequences, with approximately 4.8% found just once. The time point is: sample taken at primary tumor resection. The sequencing used lung tumor tissue, collected at surgery. The receptors shown here come from a female donor with early-stage non-small cell lung cancer.

By its share, this clonotype is medium-sized. This beta chain was picked up by a library intended for alpha chains and is off target, so its count carries little meaning. The chain carries TRBV12-3 or TRBV12-4 and TRBJ1-1; no firm D call. CDR3 length equals 13 residues. The ends were cut back, 2 bases at V and 5 bases at J, with 9 bases in the middle. The CDR3 spells CASSLIFQTEAFF. The CDR3 region has the DNA TGTGCCAGCAGTTTAATATTCCAGACTGAAGCTTTCTTT.

By share, this clonotype ranks as medium-sized. This beta chain slipped into a library made for alpha chains as a stray read, so its size is not meaningful. The chain links TRBV3-1 to TRBJ1-6, with D possibly TRBD1 on 5 matching bases. This CDR3 region has 15 residues. Trimming left V 0 bases short and J 10 bases short, with 13 bases between. The V gene's germline CDR1 is LGHDT and CDR2 YNNKEL (reference sequence). The CDR3 DNA reads TGTGCCAGCAGCCAAGATGGGGGACTCCGATCACCCCTCCACTTT. Protein: CASSQDGGLRSPLHF.

This clonotype was seen repeatedly, ten times or more. With the library built for alpha chains, this beta chain is off target and its frequency is not meaningful. The chain employs TRBV6-6 and TRBJ1-5; D is perhaps TRBD1 (6 bases). Looked up from germline, CDR1 is MNHNY and CDR2 is SVGAGI (reference sequence). The CDR3 has 15 amino acids. V lost 2 bases to trimming and J lost 7 bases, with 15 bases between them. The CDR3 reads CASSYGAGEGQPQHF. The CDR3 DNA follows: TGTGCCAGCAGTTACGGGGCAGGGGAAGGACAGCCCCAGCATTTT.

This clonotype is medium-sized in the sample. This beta chain is a stray sequence in a library constructed for alpha chains; its clone size is not meaningful. The J gene is TRBJ1-2, the V gene TRBV5-1; D gene uncertain. Germline loops: CDR1 SGHRS, CDR2 YFSETQ. V was pared by 0 bases and J by 3 bases, with 9 bases between. The CDR3 covers 14 residues. Here the CDR3 DNA reads TGCGCCAGCAGCTTGGGGCAGCTTGACTATGGCTACACCTTC. It translates to CASSLGQLDYGYTF.

Sample share makes this clonotype medium-sized. This beta chain appears as a stray read in a library generated for alpha chains; its size is not informative. In nucleotides, the CDR3 is TGCAGCGTTGCCCGCGGGACAGTTAATGAGCAGTTCTTC. Encoded protein: CSVARGTVNEQFF. The genes are TRBV29-1 and TRBJ2-1, with D perhaps matching TRBD1 (7 bases). Germline CDR1 SQVTM, CDR2 ANQGSEA. Trimming removed 4 bases at V and 7 bases at J, with 14 bases between. The CDR3 has 13 residues.

By share, this clonotype counts as medium-sized. This beta chain is a stray read from a library made for alpha chains; its abundance is not meaningful. This sequence joins TRBV27 and TRBJ1-6; no firm D call. This CDR3 is built from 12 residues. CDR1 is MNHEY, CDR2 SMNVEV, per germline (reference sequence). The V end was cut by 6 bases, the J end by 9 bases, with 9 bases between. CDR3: CASREAGSPLHF. CDR3 nucleotides: TGTGCCAGCAGGGAGGCGGGTTCACCCCTCCACTTT.

This clonotype counts as medium-sized (0.01 to 0.1%). An end of the junction differs from the germline gene, which may be a read error. The library was built for alpha chains, so this beta chain is an off-target read and its size means little. The chain has TRBV6-6 and TRBJ2-1; D unresolved. Germline CDR1 is MNHNY and CDR2 is SVGAGI (reference sequence). The CDR3 extends over 12 amino acids. CDR3 sequence (DNA): TGTGCCAGTTGTCCAGAATACAGTGAGCAGTTCTTC. This gives the protein CASCPEYSEQFF.

This clonotype is judged medium-sized. This beta chain is an off-target read within a library intended for alpha chains, so its frequency means little. The chain uses TRBV9 and TRBJ1-6; possibly TRBD1 for D (6 bases). There are 17 residues in the CDR3. CDR1 is SGDLS and CDR2 is YYNGEE in the germline V gene. V was cut by 0 bases and J by 1 base, with 11 bases left in between. CDR3 nucleotide sequence: TGTGCCAGCAGCGTAGCTGGGGGGGCATCCTATAATTCACCCCTCCACTTT. Protein: CASSVAGGASYNSPLHF.

The table lists this clonotype with many counts. The library was prepared for alpha chains; this beta chain is a stray read, so its frequency means little. The chain combines TRBV2 with TRBJ2-1; D possibly corresponds to TRBD2 (7 bases). The germline V gene encodes CDR1 SNHLY and CDR2 FYNNEI. There are 14 residues in the CDR3. Trimming removed 4 bases at V and 7 bases at J, with 14 bases between. CDR3 sequence: CASSVVGGGNEQFF. CDR3 coding DNA: TGTGCCAGCAGTGTGGTGGGAGGGGGGAATGAGCAGTTCTTC. The full variable domain, with the rest looked up from reference TRBV2 and TRBJ2-1, is EPEVTQTPSHQVTQMGQEVILRCVPISNHLYFYWYRQILGQKVEFLVSFYNNEISEKSEIFDDQFSVERPDGSNFTLKIRSTKLEDSAMYFCASSVVGGGNEQFFGPGTRLTVL.

In this sample, this clonotype turned up a few times. This beta chain is an unintended read in a library built for alpha chains; its size means little. The rearrangement uses TRBV30 and TRBJ2-1; 7 bases line up with TRBD1. Looked up from germline, CDR1 is GTSNPN and CDR2 is SVGIG (reference sequence). The CDR3 length is 13 residues. With 5 bases clipped from V and 7 bases from J, the junction kept 8 bases outside the gene matches. CDR3 DNA: TGTGCCTGGTATACACAGGGGTTGAATGAGCAGTTCTTC. This translates into CAWYTQGLNEQFF.

As concerns this clonotype: This beta chain is a stray read from a library made for alpha chains; its abundance is not meaningful. CDR3 in DNA: TGTGCCAGCAGCCTTGTCGAAAACCGTCAAGAGACCCAGTACTTC. It specifies CASSLVENRQETQYF. V gene TRBV7-6 combines with J gene TRBJ2-5, with unresolved D. V lost 5 bases and J 2 bases, leaving 15 bases between the germline ends. The CDR3 runs to 15 residues. Germline V lookup: CDR1 SGHVS, CDR2 FNYEAQ. The full variable domain, its missing parts supplied by reference TRBV7-6 and TRBJ2-5, is GAGVSQSPRYKVTKRGQDVALRCDPISGHVSLYWYRQALGQGPEFLTYFNYEAQQDKSGLPNDRFSAERPEGSISTLTIQRTEQRDSAMYRCASSLVENRQETQYFGPGTRLLVL.

By its share, this clonotype is medium-sized. In a library made to pick up alpha chains, this beta chain is a stray read with a size that means little. The J gene is TRBJ2-3, the V gene TRBV5-1; 12 nucleotides match TRBD1. Germline V gives CDR1 SGHRS, CDR2 YFSETQ. The J segment lost 4 bases and the V segment lost 4 bases, leaving 7 bases of the junction unmatched. The CDR3 runs to 16 residues. CDR3 sequence reads: CASSPSGTGGSDTQYF. CDR3 in DNA: TGCGCCAGCAGCCCCTCCGGGACAGGGGGCTCAGATACGCAGTATTTT.

This clonotype is termed large. This beta chain is an off-target read within a library intended for alpha chains, so its frequency means little. The chain has TRBV28 and TRBJ2-2, with D uncertain. The CDR3 length is 15 residues. Germline V gene data show CDR1 as MDHEN and CDR2 as SYDVKM. V was cut by 1 base and J by 5 bases, with 11 bases left in between. This CDR3 reads CASSLSLGRTGELFF. The CDR3, as DNA: TGTGCCAGCAGTTTATCTCTGGGAAGGACCGGGGAGCTGTTTTTT.